Listed below are T cell receptor beta chains from one sample, sequenced in a study of T cell changes during pregnancy in multiple sclerosis. Sequencing used immunoSEQ multiplex PCR; TCRdb keeps in-frame clones, though not all of them. Of 93,000 or so clones listed, around 93% were seen once; the top ten hold approximately 0.99%. Specimen: peripheral blood, collected before pregnancy. These TCRs come from a female donor with multiple sclerosis, enrolled in a pregnancy study. Both conserved end residues are part of each CDR3. The order of the fields is V gene, CDR3 protein.

>TRBV2
CASSVVSLTYEQYF
>TRBV6-6
CASSWGGTEAFF
>TRBV28
CASSFNQGRQPQHF
>TRBV6-6
CASSYVPQGAGELFF
>TRBV28
CASSPGQFSTF
>TRBV5-1
CASSSRRDTQYF
>TRBV6-1
CASSLGGDREYEQYF
>TRBV12-5
CASAWNGGDTQYF
>TRBV11-2
CASSLEYFSNTEAFF
>TRBV21-1
CASSTEVGLAVYTGELFF
>TRBV7-2
CASSSLPTGYYGYTF
>TRBV7-9
CASSPTGVSYEQYF
>TRBV5-1
CASSLSSEAPLHF
>TRBV10-3
CAMGDRGYEQYF
>TRBV27
CASADDRGSVTGELFF
>TRBV6-1
CASSMGGGAYEQYF
>TRBV25-1
CASSVGGETQYF
>TRBV7-3
CASARLANTGELFF
>TRBV4-3
CASSQEPRGHQPQHF
>TRBV27
CASRQGWSSGNTIYF
>TRBV29-1
CSVEPMSSYNEQFF
>TRBV18
CASSPLGQPDYEQYF
>TRBV5-4
CASSLGAGGRETQYF
>TRBV4-2
CASSQGADSRTEAFF
>TRBV2
CASIAPGQGSNEQFF
>TRBV7-2
CASSLEGTGGHEQFF
>TRBV6-7
CASSYTNRGLNTEAFF
>TRBV18
CASSPGTGRGQPQHF
>TRBV19
CASSIGGRAGNEQFF
>TRBV4-1
CASSLLVHNEQFF
>TRBV5-1
CASRRQGANEQYF
>TRBV6-1
CASISEGNTGELFF
>TRBV29-1
CSVGGDTQYF
>TRBV4-1
CASSQVGTVQETQYF
>TRBV4-1
CASSQSPSVSTDTQYF
>TRBV7-9
CASSLFSTTTPYEQYF
>TRBV29-1
CSVVPRLTNYGYTF
>TRBV5-8
CASSLGTRRSNEQFF
>TRBV7-9
CASSLGAGGREQYF
>TRBV11-2
CASSLEGGSGRETQYF
>TRBV11-2
CASSFEGYEQYF
>TRBV28
CASSLRQGYGQPQHF
>TRBV19
CASSPLRQLNTEAFF
>TRBV6-1
CASKRQENTGELFF
>TRBV7-7
CASSLTRTGGELFF
>TRBV27
CASSLRGRRTGELFF
>TRBV15
CATSKSGLAGGPRFF
>TRBV4-1
CASSQEGRGSLLNTEAFF
>TRBV2
CASSPRQGGYEQYF
>TRBV6-1
CASRYTNTGELFF
>TRBV5-1
CASSLGFAVSTDTQYF
>TRBV5-1
CASSTKGDSGNTIYF
>TRBV2
CASTFAGDTEAFF